The 24 T cell receptor beta chains listed next were all sequenced from one sample in a study of T-cell reconstitution after alpha-beta-depleted transplantation in children. A TCRbeta library incorporating unique molecular identifiers was prepared. TCRdb independently ran MiXCR on the PCR reads; one entry per CDR3 protein. The sample consists of more than 300,000 distinct CDR3 sequences, 15% to 20% of them appearing once. The sequencing used PBMCs, mostly from graft donor cells, collected 360 days after TCRalphabeta/CD19-depleted stem cell transplant. Receptors originate from a male patient under 10 years old who had a stem cell transplant for acute lymphoblastic leukemia, so the T cells may come from the graft donor.

This clonotype was seen more than once but under ten times. The gene calls are TRBV5-1 and TRBJ2-7; no firm D call. V dropped 3 bases and J dropped 4 bases, with 17 bases sitting between them. The CDR3 is made up of 15 amino acids. Germline CDR1 and CDR2: SGHRS and YFSETQ. In DNA, the CDR3 is TGCGCCAGCAGCTACATATCGGACCGAATATACGAGCAGTACTTC. It encodes CASSYISDRIYEQYF.

This clonotype was observed a handful of times. The chain combines TRBV7-8 with TRBJ2-1; D not resolved. In germline, CDR1 is SGHVS, CDR2 FQNEAQ. Between the trimmed V and J ends, which lost 5 bases and 2 bases, there was a span of 13 bases. The CDR3 has 15 amino acids. The CDR3 sequence is CASSKVGPPYNEQFF. CDR3 in DNA: TGTGCCAGCAGCAAAGTCGGACCGCCCTACAATGAGCAGTTCTTC.

V usage is TRBV4-3 and J usage is TRBJ1-2; D uncertain. V lost 0 bases, J lost 2 bases, and 4 bases lay in between. Looked up from germline, CDR1 is LGHNA and CDR2 is YSLEER. The CDR3 consists of 13 residues. The CDR3 protein is CASSQEVNYGYTF. CDR3 nucleotides: TGCGCCAGCAGCCAAGAAGTCAACTATGGCTACACCTTC.

Only one count was recorded for this clonotype. The rearrangement links TRBV28 to TRBJ2-7, with no clear D. Per germline, CDR1 MDHEN and CDR2 SYDVKM. The CDR3 has 15 residues. The V end lost 7 bases, the J end lost 6 bases, and 22 bases lay between the germline ends. This CDR3 is CASTPSELLIGEQYF. The CDR3 DNA follows: TGTGCCAGCACCCCCTCGGAGCTCCTCATCGGCGAGCAGTACTTC.

In this sample, this clonotype turned up many times. This chain links TRBV20-1 with TRBJ2-2; 10 bases agree with TRBD1. V shed 3 bases and J 5 bases; nucleotides not matched to a gene: 3. Germline V gene data show CDR1 as DFQATT and CDR2 as SNEGSKA (reference sequence). The CDR3 contains 14 residues. The CDR3 here is CSASRDRGTGELFF. CDR3 DNA sequence: TGCAGTGCTAGCCGGGACAGGGGTACCGGGGAGCTGTTTTTT.

This chain links TRBV4-1 with TRBJ2-3; TRBD1 might be the D (5 bases). The V end lost 1 base, the J end lost 5 bases, and 16 bases lay between the germline ends. The CDR3 totals 16 residues. Germline V gene lookup returns CDR1 MGHRA and CDR2 YSYEKL. The CDR3 DNA follows: TGCGCCAGCAGCCAAGTGAGCAGGGATATTGGAGATACGCAGTATTTT. This sequence encodes CASSQVSRDIGDTQYF.

The table lists this clonotype with a few counts. This chain uses TRBV7-9 with TRBJ2-1; TRBD2 agrees at 9 bases. The trim removed 7 bases at V and 5 bases at J, leaving 12 bases unmatched. CDR1 and CDR2 (germline): SEHNR, FQNEAQ (reference sequence). CDR3 length: 16 residues. CDR3 region: CASTKFPSGTDNEQFF. For the CDR3, the DNA is TGTGCCAGCACCAAATTCCCTAGCGGGACCGACAATGAGCAGTTCTTC.

This clonotype was recorded many times. This sequence joins TRBV7-6 and TRBJ1-5; D not resolved. Germline CDR1 SGHVS, CDR2 FNYEAQ. Deletions cut 0 bases from V and 7 bases from J, with 7 bases between. The CDR3 length is 13 residues. The CDR3 reads CASSLAPEQPQHF. The CDR3 DNA reads TGTGCCAGCAGCTTAGCACCAGAGCAGCCCCAGCATTTT.

This clonotype showed up just a few times. The chain combines TRBV29-1 with TRBJ2-7; tentatively, D is TRBD2 (6 bases). The CDR3 runs 14 residues. The V gene's germline CDR1 is SQVTM and CDR2 ANQGSEA. The germline V and J ends were trimmed by 6 bases and 4 bases, with 19 bases remaining between them. CDR3 coding DNA: TGCAGCGTGGGCCGGAGGGGTTTCAAGTACGAGCAGTACTTC. It codes for CSVGRRGFKYEQYF.

This clonotype was seen a few times. The chain is built from TRBV12-3 or TRBV12-4 and TRBJ1-2, with unresolved D. V was trimmed by 9 bases and J by 2 bases, leaving 13 bases between them. The CDR3 is 13 amino acids. The CDR3 DNA follows: TGTGCCAGTTCCTCCAGGTCCAACTATGGCTACACCTTC. The encoded protein is CASSSRSNYGYTF.

The chain joins TRBV25-1 to TRBJ2-1, with 7 bases fitting TRBD2. V lost 6 bases, J lost 0 bases, and 14 bases stayed unmatched. The CDR3 has 18 amino acids. The V gene's germline CDR1 is MGHDK and CDR2 SYGVNS. CDR3 in amino acids: CASSYPRGGGASYNEQFF. The CDR3 bases are TGTGCCAGCAGCTACCCCCGGGGCGGGGGAGCCTCCTACAATGAGCAGTTCTTC.

The chain is built from TRBV5-1 and TRBJ2-3; a weak D match, TRBD2 (6 bases). Germline V gene sequence: CDR1 SGHRS, CDR2 YFSETQ. Trimming took off 4 bases at V and 0 bases at J, with 12 bases between the two ends. The CDR3 contains 15 residues. In nucleotides, the CDR3 is TGCGCCAGCAGCCGGCTCGGGACTAGCACAGATACGCAGTATTTT. Its protein product is CASSRLGTSTDTQYF.

The CDR3 loop reads CASSFHRGNEQFF. DNA for the CDR3: TGTGCCAGCAGTTTTCACCGAGGAAATGAGCAGTTCTTC. The chain carries TRBV28 and TRBJ2-1; no definite D call. The CDR3 runs 13 residues. Germline V gene lookup returns CDR1 MDHEN and CDR2 SYDVKM. V lost 3 bases, J lost 7 bases, and 10 bases lay in between.

The V call is TRBV18, the J call TRBJ1-1, with D perhaps TRBD1 (5 bases). Germline values: CDR1 KGHSH, CDR2 LQKENI. Trimming cost V 4 bases and J 6 bases, with 9 bases left between them. CDR3 size: 12 residues. In DNA, the CDR3 is TGTGCCAGCTCACGGGGGGTCCCTGAAGCTTTCTTT. Amino acids: CASSRGVPEAFF.

V gene TRBV20-1 combines with J gene TRBJ2-7; D remains ambiguous. The germline V and J ends were trimmed by 1 base and 7 bases, with 11 bases remaining between them. From germline, CDR1 is DFQATT and CDR2 SNEGSKA (reference sequence). The CDR3 contains 12 residues. CDR3 amino acids: CSARAGWWEQYF. As DNA, the CDR3 is TGCAGTGCTAGAGCGGGCTGGTGGGAGCAGTACTTC.

The chain carries TRBV11-2 and TRBJ2-3; 9 bases fit TRBD1. V shed 5 bases and J 6 bases; nucleotides not matched to a gene: 12. CDR1 is SGHAT and CDR2 is FQNNGV in the germline V gene. The CDR3 spans 16 residues. CDR3 DNA: TGTGCCAGCAGCCAGACAGGGGGACTGCCCTTGGATACGCAGTATTTT. It yields the protein CASSQTGGLPLDTQYF.

This clonotype turned up a few times. The chain recombines TRBV25-1 with TRBJ1-5; D possibly corresponds to TRBD1 (6 bases). V lost 8 bases and J 2 bases, leaving 16 bases between the germline ends. In germline, CDR1 is MGHDK, CDR2 SYGVNS. The CDR3 is 15 amino acids. The CDR3 DNA reads as TGTGCCAGCCCTGGGGGGGGCGAAGGCAATCAGCCCCAGCATTTT. This translates into CASPGGGEGNQPQHF.

The chain employs TRBV9 and TRBJ2-2; D is possibly TRBD1 (6 bases). Trimming pared 5 bases from V and 4 bases from J, leaving 12 bases between. This CDR3 region has 14 residues. Germline loops: CDR1 SGDLS, CDR2 YYNGEE. CDR3 region: CASRLTQGTGELFF. CDR3 DNA sequence: TGTGCCAGCAGACTTACACAGGGCACCGGGGAGCTGTTTTTT.

This chain joins TRBV12-3 or TRBV12-4 and TRBJ1-1, with TRBD1 matching 9 bases. The CDR3 has 13 amino acids. V shed 4 bases and J 6 bases; nucleotides not matched to a gene: 3. The CDR3 bases are TGTGCCAGCAGTTATGACAGGGGGGCTGAAGCTTTCTTT. Translating gives CASSYDRGAEAFF.

The chain has TRBV20-1 and TRBJ2-4, with a possible D match to TRBD2 (6 bases). The CDR3 extends over 11 amino acids. Trimming pared 5 bases from V and 13 bases from J, leaving 15 bases between. CDR1 is DFQATT, CDR2 SNEGSKA, per germline (reference sequence). CDR3 loop: CSARPGLRQYF. The CDR3 DNA sequence: TGCAGTGCTCGTCCGGGACTTCGGCAGTACTTC.

This clonotype has a handful of counts. The chain is built from TRBV25-1 and TRBJ2-1; D is possibly TRBD2 (7 bases). This CDR3 spans 17 amino acids. CDR1 is MGHDK, CDR2 SYGVNS, per germline. V was shortened by 1 base and J by 7 bases, with 20 bases between the two germline ends. The CDR3 bases are TGTGCCAGCAGTGAATGGGGTACTTGGGGAGGGGGGAATGAGCAGTTCTTC. Amino acid sequence: CASSEWGTWGGGNEQFF.

This clonotype was seen many times. At one boundary the junction diverges from the germline segment, which might be a read error. The chain is built from TRBV18 and TRBJ2-7; 8 nucleotides line up with TRBD1. CDR1 is KGHSH and CDR2 is LQKENI in the germline V gene. The CDR3 loop spans 13 amino acids. CDR3 coding DNA: TGCGCCAGCAGCCCCACAGGGGGCTACGAGCAGTACTTC. It encodes CASSPTGGYEQYF.

This clonotype appeared a few times. J is TRBJ2-1 and V is TRBV28; TRBD1 aligns across 9 bases. Trimming took 5 bases from V and 12 from J; bases not matched to a gene: 5. The CDR3 has 12 amino acids. Germline CDR1 is MDHEN and CDR2 is SYDVKM. In DNA form, the CDR3 reads TGTGCCAGCAGTGGGACAGGGTGGAGGCAGTTCTTC. Amino acid sequence: CASSGTGWRQFF. Based on the CDR3 plus reference TRBV28 and TRBJ2-1, the full variable domain is DVKVTQSSRYLVKRTGEKVFLECVQDMDHENMFWYRQDPGLGLRLIYFSYDVKMKEKGDIPEGYSVSREKKERFSLILESASTNQTSMYLCASSGTGWRQFFGPGTRLTVL.

The rearrangement uses TRBV28 and TRBJ1-1; TRBD1 might be the D (6 bases). Germline assignment: CDR1 MDHEN and CDR2 SYDVKM. V was clipped by 8 bases and J by 5 bases, with 15 bases between them. This CDR3 comprises 13 residues. The CDR3 region is CASRRGGRTEAFF. The CDR3 DNA reads TGTGCCAGCCGACGGGGGGGCAGGACTGAAGCTTTCTTT.